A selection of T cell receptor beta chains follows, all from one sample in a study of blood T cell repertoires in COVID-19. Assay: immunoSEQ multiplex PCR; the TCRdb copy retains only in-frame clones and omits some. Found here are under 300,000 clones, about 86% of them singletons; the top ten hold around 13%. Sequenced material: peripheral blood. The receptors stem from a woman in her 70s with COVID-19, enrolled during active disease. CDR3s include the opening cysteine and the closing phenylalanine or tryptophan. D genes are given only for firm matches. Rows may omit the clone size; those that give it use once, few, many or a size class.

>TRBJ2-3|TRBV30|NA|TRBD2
TGTGCCTGGGACCTAGCGGGACAGTTCACAGATACGCAGTATTTT
CAWDLAGQFTDTQYF
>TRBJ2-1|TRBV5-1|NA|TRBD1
TGCGCCAGCAGCTTAGGACAGGCTTACAATGAGCAGTTCTTC
CASSLGQAYNEQFF
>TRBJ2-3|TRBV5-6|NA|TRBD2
TGTGCCAGCAGCTCTCCTAGCGGGGGGGATACGCAGTATTTT
CASSSPSGGDTQYF
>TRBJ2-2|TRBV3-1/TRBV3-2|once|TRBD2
TGTGCCAGCAGCCTAACTAGCGGAGGCACCGGGGAGCTGTTTTTT
CASSLTSGGTGELFF
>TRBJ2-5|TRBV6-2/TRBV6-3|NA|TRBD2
TGTGCCAGCAGCCTCAACCTAGCGGGGGGAGAGACCCAGTACTTC
CASSLNLAGGETQYF
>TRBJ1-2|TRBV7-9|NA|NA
TGTGCCAGCAGCATTGGACAGTATGGCTACACCTTC
CASSIGQYGYTF
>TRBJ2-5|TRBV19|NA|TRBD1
TGTGCCAGTAATTCCCGAGGGGGCCCCGAGACCCAGTACTTC
CASNSRGGPETQYF
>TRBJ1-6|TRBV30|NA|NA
TGTGCCTTACAGGGTGTCGGTTCACCCCTCCACTTT
CALQGVGSPLHF
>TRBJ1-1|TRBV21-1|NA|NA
TGTGCCAGCAGCCCCCGGGGGGACACCTACACTGAAGCTTTCTTT
CASSPRGDTYTEAFF
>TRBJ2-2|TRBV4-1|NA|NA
TGCGCCAGCAGCCAAGTACTCGGGGGGAACACCGGGGAGCTGTTTTTT
CASSQVLGGNTGELFF
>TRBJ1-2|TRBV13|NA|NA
TGTGCCAGCAGCTTTGGGGGCGCGGCCGTAGGAGGCTACACCTTC
CASSFGGAAVGGYTF
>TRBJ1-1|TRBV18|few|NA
TGTGCCAGCTCGCCGAGGGCCACTGAAGCTTTCTTT
CASSPRATEAFF
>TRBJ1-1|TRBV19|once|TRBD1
TGTGCCAGTAGTCCACGAGACAGGGCGTTGAACACTGAAGCTTTCTTT
CASSPRDRALNTEAFF
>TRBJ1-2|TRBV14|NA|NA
TGTGCCAGCAGCCAAGGAATAAGAACGGGGGTGGGATATGGCTACACCTTC
CASSQGIRTGVGYGYTF
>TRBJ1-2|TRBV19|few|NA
TGTGCCAGCGCCGGGGGAAAATATGGCTACACCTTC
CASAGGKYGYTF
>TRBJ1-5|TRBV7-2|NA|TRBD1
TGTGCCAGCAGCCAATTCCAGGGGGCTCACAATCAGCCCCAGCATTTT
CASSQFQGAHNQPQHF
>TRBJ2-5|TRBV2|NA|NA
TGTGCCAGCAGGGGAGGGGGGAGAGGGGAGACCCAGTACTTC
CASRGGGRGETQYF
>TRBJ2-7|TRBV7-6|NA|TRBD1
TGTGCCAGCAGCTTAGGGACAGGGAGCGACGAGCAGTACTTC
CASSLGTGSDEQYF
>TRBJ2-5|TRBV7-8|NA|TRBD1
TGTGCCAGCAGCTCAACCCCACAGGGGAACGGAGAGACCCAGTACTTC
CASSSTPQGNGETQYF
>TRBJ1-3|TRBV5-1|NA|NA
TGCGCCAGCAGGGAAACAGAAATCTCTGGAAACACCATATATTTT
CASRETEISGNTIYF